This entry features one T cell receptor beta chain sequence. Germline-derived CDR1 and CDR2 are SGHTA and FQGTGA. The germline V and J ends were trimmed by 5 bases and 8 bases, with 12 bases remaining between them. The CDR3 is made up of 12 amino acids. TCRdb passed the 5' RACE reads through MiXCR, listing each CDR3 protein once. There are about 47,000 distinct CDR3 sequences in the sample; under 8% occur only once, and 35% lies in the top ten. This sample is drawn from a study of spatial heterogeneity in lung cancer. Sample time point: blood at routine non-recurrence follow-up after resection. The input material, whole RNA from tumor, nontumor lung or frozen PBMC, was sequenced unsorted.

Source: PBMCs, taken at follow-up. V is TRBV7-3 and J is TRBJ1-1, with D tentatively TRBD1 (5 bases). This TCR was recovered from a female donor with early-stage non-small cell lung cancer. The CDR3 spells CASSLPQGEAFF. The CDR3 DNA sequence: TGTGCCAGCAGCCTACCCCAGGGAGAAGCTTTCTTT.